This T cell receptor beta chain is from a study of molecular identifiers for immune sequencing clone quantification. Overall study context: RNA, taken in replicates from 20,000 or 100,000 naive CD8 cells, was split five ways, with four sequenced. Study-level points and caveats: Jurkat TCR RNA spiked in from one cell (amid about a million naive cells) was reportedly detectable. The study found clones above 20 RNA copies held over 97% of effector molecules and under 1% in naive cells.

TCRdb reanalysed the PCR reads using MiXCR and keeps one entry per CDR3 protein. The sample carries about 640,000 distinct CDR3 sequences, about 20% recorded once. This clonotype appeared a few times. Its antigen is as yet unknown. Naive CD8 T cells underwent sorting with the CD8+CD4-CCR7+CD45RA+ definition. CDR3 length equals 16 residues. In germline, CDR1 is MNHEY, CDR2 SMNVEV (reference sequence). V dropped 6 bases and J dropped 4; count of bases not matched to a gene: 11. The chain is built from TRBV27 and TRBJ2-1, with 8 bases matching TRBD2. The receptor comes from a human donor in good health. Some libraries in this study had Jurkat cell RNA spiked in. Material for sequencing was naive CD8+ T cells from blood, with Jurkat cell RNA spiked in. As for subset: FACS-sorted CD8+CD4-CCR7+CD45RA+ naive T cells. DNA of the CDR3: TGTGCCAGCAGCCCCGTGGCACTAGCGGTTTACAATGAGCAGTTCTTC. Its protein product is CASSPVALAVYNEQFF.